One and the same sample provided the 10 T cell receptor beta chains below, sequenced in a study of blood T cell repertoires in COVID-19. Clones were sequenced by immunoSEQ multiplex PCR, and TCRdb holds only the in-frame ones, with some missing. The sample includes 100,000 to 150,000 clones, 83% seen only once; the top ten take 5.5% to 6%. Specimen: peripheral blood. These receptors all come from a man older than 75 with active or convalescent COVID-19.

This sequence joins TRBV13 and TRBJ1-2; no reliable D call. CDR3 length: 15 residues. The germline V gene has CDR1 PRHDT and CDR2 FYEKMQ (reference sequence). Trimming left V 5 bases short and J 0 bases short, with 13 bases between. The CDR3 DNA reads as TGTGCCAGCAGCCCACGGCAGGTTGCTAACTATGGCTACACCTTC. Encoded protein: CASSPRQVANYGYTF.

The chain is built from TRBV29-1 and TRBJ2-6, with a weak D call TRBD1 (6 bases). There are 13 residues in the CDR3. The germline gives CDR1 SQVTM, CDR2 ANQGSEA. V dropped 4 bases and J dropped 4 bases, with 8 bases sitting between them. The CDR3 sequence is CSVGGTGANVLTF. The CDR3 DNA is TGCAGCGTTGGGGGGACAGGGGCCAACGTCCTGACTTTC.

The chain recombines TRBV18 with TRBJ1-1; possibly TRBD1 for D (6 bases). CDR1 is KGHSH, CDR2 LQKENI, per germline. V gave up 3 bases and J gave up 0 bases, with 14 bases separating them. This CDR3 contains 16 residues. In DNA, the CDR3 is TGTGCCAGCTCACCTCGTCCTGGGGACATGAACACTGAAGCTTTCTTT. This codes for CASSPRPGDMNTEAFF.

The chain is built from TRBV2 and TRBJ1-5; tentative D call: TRBD1 (6 bases). V was shortened by 4 bases and J by 7 bases, with 14 bases between the two germline ends. Germline loops: CDR1 SNHLY, CDR2 FYNNEI. The CDR3 runs to 14 residues. The CDR3 sequence is CASSGEGGSQPQHF. For the CDR3, the DNA is TGTGCCAGCAGTGGTGAAGGGGGAAGCCAGCCCCAGCATTTT.

The CDR3 sequence: CASSSTQGNTGELFF. The CDR3 DNA is TGCGCCAGCAGCTCGACGCAGGGAAACACCGGGGAGCTGTTTTTT. The rearrangement links TRBV5-1 to TRBJ2-2; possible D gene TRBD1, 5 bases. The CDR3 covers 15 residues. V lost 3 bases and J lost 2, with 11 bases in between. The germline V gene has CDR1 SGHRS and CDR2 YFSETQ.

This clone was seen once. In the same sample, other DNA sequences code for this CDR3. J is TRBJ1-2 and V is TRBV5-6, with D tentatively TRBD1 (5 bases). The CDR3 is made up of 14 amino acids. CDR1 and CDR2 (germline): SGHDT, YYEEEE. With 4 bases removed from V and 0 bases from J, the gap between germline ends came to 10 bases. The CDR3 region has the DNA TGTGCCAGCAGCCCCGGGGGGGCTAACTATGGCTACACCTTC. The encoded protein is CASSPGGANYGYTF.

The J gene is TRBJ1-4, the V gene TRBV28; D call uncertain. Germline V gene lookup returns CDR1 MDHEN and CDR2 SYDVKM. Trimming pared 6 bases from V and 6 bases from J, leaving 20 bases between. The CDR3 extends over 16 amino acids. CDR3 amino acids: CASRVRGSANDEKLFF. CDR3 nucleotide sequence: TGTGCCAGCAGGGTACGAGGCTCTGCTAATGATGAAAAACTGTTTTTT.

J is TRBJ1-6 and V is TRBV12-3 or TRBV12-4; D is unresolved. The V gene lost 5 bases and the J gene lost 12 bases, with 11 bases spanning the gap. CDR3 length equals 12 residues. The CDR3 reads CASSTFGGPLHF. The CDR3 coding sequence is TGTGCCAGCAGTACCTTTGGAGGACCCCTCCACTTT.

The V call is TRBV7-2, the J call TRBJ2-5; the match to TRBD2 covers 13 bases. J was trimmed by 4 bases and V by 5 bases; bases with no gene match: 7. Germline V CDR1 and CDR2: SGHTA, FQGNSA. CDR3 length equals 16 residues. The CDR3, as DNA: TGTGCCAGCAGCGAACGGACTAGCGGGGGTGCAGAGACCCAGTACTTC. Its translation is CASSERTSGGAETQYF.

This clone was picked up a small number of times. The genes are TRBV28 and TRBJ1-1, with 7 nucleotides matching TRBD1. The CDR3 has 12 residues. The V gene's germline CDR1 is MDHEN and CDR2 SYDVKM. Unmatched junction bases numbered 3, after V lost 8 bases and J lost 3 bases. The CDR3 DNA follows: TGTGCCAGCGTCAGGGGGTACACTGAAGCTTTCTTT. Amino acid sequence: CASVRGYTEAFF.